This T cell receptor beta chain was sequenced in a study of shared clonotypes between healthy human individuals (dated by TCRdb to 2020 to 2021). General notes on the study: The cohort comprised a couple of women and a few men aged 18 to 49 years. For each donor, CD4 naive and CD4 memory were each run on three plates, CD8 naive on two plates, and CD8 memory on one plate. To estimate repertoire size and how much clonotypes are shared between individuals, the study performed deep sequencing of blood TCR repertoires from roughly five healthy adults. To increase sequencing depth and limit assay-specific biases, different laboratories used diverse techniques to prepare libraries and sequence TCR repertoires. Leukapheresis yielded between about 0.8 and 9.5 billion PBMCs per donor. The investigation overall reported the following: Sharing across a few donors was observed for about 5% of naive CD4, less than 4% of naive CD8, 2% to 2.5% of memory CD4, and about 0.39% of memory CD8 clonotypes. Based on pairwise subsampling, the degree of clonotype sharing among donors was expected to be affected by sequencing depth. Estimated clonotype richness was generally larger for naive than for memory subsets. Rarefaction of sorted-subset datasets indicated incomplete sequencing despite the large sequencing depth. The genetic and exposure-history diversity represented was limited by the small number of donors. Clonotypes shared by all four sorted-subset donors showed higher generation probabilities than non-shared clonotypes. Sampling was limited to blood, and TCR repertoires in tissue likely differ from TCR repertoires in blood.

Using the deep immunoSEQ assay, TCR CDR3 regions were amplified from genomic DNA by multiplex PCR. Extracted genomic DNA from each cell subset was distributed evenly across all wells of several immunoSEQ 96-well plates, and each plate was treated as a replicate. For sorted subsets, roughly 200 ng of genomic DNA, equivalent to some 30,000 T cell genomes, went into each replicate PCR. Purified libraries were measured with a Qubit 3.0 fluorometer, size-checked on a Bioanalyzer 2100, and measured again with the KAPA Library Quantification kit. Every immunoSEQ 96-well plate was sequenced on a separate single-read 150-cycle Illumina NextSeq 550 flow cell. Per the authors' processing: The immunoSEQ output contained only junctional sequences without quality scores, so filtering could not match that applied to full-length reads. Sequences were annotated with PyIR, a Python wrapper for IgBLAST v1.9, and V/J genes and CDR3 were assigned using IMGT germline references. Any read was removed if the V/J assignment was weak (E-value above 1e-6), the CDR3 was missing, or the read contained stop codons, out-of-frame junctions, or ambiguous translated residues. V3J clonotypes were defined as sequences sharing the same inferred V gene, J gene, and CDR3 amino acid sequence. The percentage overlap between two repertoires was calculated by dividing the number of shared unique clonotypes by the size of the smaller repertoire. Richness of each repertoire was evaluated using RTK rarefaction, the Chao1 estimator, and Recon v2.1 estimates of unobserved clonotypes. For all TCRbeta clonotypes obtained by the gDNA method from four donors, generation probabilities were computed with OLGA. TCRdb carries this immuneACCESS record with in-frame sequences only. Its versions omit some clonotypes, under half of them owing to an unresolved V gene in the studies checked, with the rest unexplained. The DNA was the basis for D and trimming; V, J and clone size are from that table. The sample table holds 2.3 million or so clones, of which more than 80% were seen once. 0.39% of the sample belongs to the ten largest clones.

The donors were healthy, HIV-negative adults who had no recently reported acute infections or vaccinations. Only Caucasian adults living in Nashville, Tennessee, USA were represented among the donors. CD4+ T cells were enriched by magnetic negative selection, after which naive cells were positively selected on CD45RA and the negative fraction was taken as the memory subset. After blood collection by leukapheresis, PBMCs were isolated using Ficoll-Histopaque density gradient centrifugation and then cryopreserved in the vapor phase of liquid nitrogen. Purity and quantity of every magnetically sorted T cell population were checked by analytical flow cytometry. Genomic DNA was isolated from every sorted fraction and measured by UV absorbance on a Nanodrop 2000c. The trim is 5 bases for V and 4 bases for J, with a gap of 9 bases between the germline ends. The germline V gene sets CDR1 to SGHVS and CDR2 to FQNEAQ. Measured from the cysteine to the phenylalanine, the CDR3 is 12 residues long. This entry keeps only the CDR3 DNA: 36 bases, framed from base 1.

About this clone itself: The antigen this receptor binds is unknown. No base-level quality is on record; no much larger clone is a single base apart.

Material: naive CD4+ T cells from PBMCs. The label giving this sample's cell subset or site can be read as: CD45RA+ positively selected. The source of this sequence is a man younger than 30 in good health. Some clones in this sample may be carry-over from other donors' samples. Recombination linked TRBV7-8 to TRBJ2-7; the D gene remains uncertain. Here is the DNA: TGTGCCAGCAGCCCTACTCTATACGAGCAGTACTTC. It translates to CASSPTLYEQYF. When the CDR3 is completed using the reference TRBV7-8 and TRBJ2-7 genes on either side, the full variable domain is GAGVSQSPRYKVAKRGQDVALRCDPISGHVSLFWYQQALGQGPEFLTYFQNEAQLDKSGLPSDRFFAERPEGSVSTLKIQRTQQEDSAVYLCASSPTLYEQYFGPGTRLTVT.